One sample yielded the 24 T cell receptor beta chains listed below, sequenced in a study of blood T cell repertoires in COVID-19 (dated by TCRdb to about 2020). The method behind the library was the immunoSEQ multiplex PCR assay. In its TCRdb copy, this immuneACCESS table keeps in-frame sequences only and misses some clones. Where compared with another copy, unresolved V genes explain less than half of these, and the others have no known cause. The sample records about 140,000 clones, around 89% of which are singletons. The ten largest clonotypes hold roughly 30% of the sample. The specimen sequenced was peripheral blood. Receptors were obtained from a human donor in a cohort sampled during active COVID-19.

This clone was recorded a few times. V is TRBV7-8 and J is TRBJ2-7; D perhaps matches TRBD1 (6 bases). CDR3 length: 15 amino acids. Germline CDR1 is SGHVS and CDR2 is FQNEAQ. The ends were cut back, 2 bases at V and 3 bases at J, with 14 bases in the middle. The CDR3 sequence is CASSLKVGQNYEQYF. CDR3 coding DNA: TGTGCCAGCAGCTTAAAGGTCGGACAGAACTACGAGCAGTACTTC.

This CDR3 reads CATAGAGVSNEQFF. CDR3 DNA: TGTGCCACTGCCGGGGCAGGGGTTTCCAATGAGCAGTTCTTC. The gene calls are TRBV24-1 and TRBJ2-1; the D gene is possibly TRBD1 (6 bases). The length of the CDR3 is 14 residues. Germline V CDR1 and CDR2: KGHDR, SFDVKD. Trimming left V 10 bases short and J 6 bases short, with 18 bases between.

V gene TRBV19 combines with J gene TRBJ2-3, with 11 bases identical to TRBD2. Germline CDR1 is LNHDA and CDR2 is SQIVND (reference sequence). The V and J ends lost 5 bases and 4 bases, in that order; junction bases with no gene match: 11. CDR3 length equals 17 residues. This chain's CDR3 is CASSPNILAGGPDTQYF. CDR3 sequence (DNA): TGTGCCAGTAGTCCCAATATCCTAGCGGGGGGACCAGATACGCAGTATTTT.

The chain recombines TRBV4-3 with TRBJ2-2; D gene unclear. Germline lookup yields CDR1 LGHNA and CDR2 YSLEER. V lost 0 bases, J lost 7 bases, and 9 bases lay in between. The CDR3 totals 14 residues. The CDR3 bases are TGCGCCAGCAGCCAAGACAGGAACTTCGGGGAGCTGTTTTTT. Amino acid sequence: CASSQDRNFGELFF.

The CDR3 protein is CASSDLGQSDNSPLHF. The DNA of the CDR3 is TGTGCCAGCAGTGACCTCGGACAGTCGGATAATTCACCCCTCCACTTT. The chain carries TRBV2 and TRBJ1-6; possibly TRBD1 for D (6 bases). The V and J ends lost 3 bases and 5 bases respectively, with 14 bases between them. The CDR3 has 16 amino acids. The germline CDR1 and CDR2 sequences are SNHLY and FYNNEI.

This clone has just one count. The chain combines TRBV5-4 with TRBJ2-7; 10 bases are shared with TRBD1. Germline V gene lookup returns CDR1 SGHNT and CDR2 YYREEE (reference sequence). The V and J ends lost 4 bases and 5 bases, in that order; junction bases with no gene match: 9. The CDR3 consists of 15 residues. The CDR3 nucleotides read TGTGCCAGCAGCGGTAGGACAGGGGGAATCAACGAGCAGTACTTC. Amino acid sequence: CASSGRTGGINEQYF.

As for this clone: The same CDR3 arises from other DNA sequences in this sample as well. The rearrangement links TRBV7-9 to TRBJ1-5; D is ambiguous. This CDR3 contains 13 residues. Trimming pared 2 bases from V and 2 bases from J, leaving 4 bases between. CDR1 is SEHNR, CDR2 FQNEAQ, per germline (reference sequence). Written as DNA, the CDR3 is TGTGCCAGCAGCTTACAGGGCAATCAGCCCCAGCATTTT. Translated: CASSLQGNQPQHF.

The CDR3 DNA sequence: TGCGCCAGCAGCCTCCGGGACAGGGACATCACCGGGGAGCTGTTTTTT. Translated, it gives CASSLRDRDITGELFF. The chain has TRBV4-1 and TRBJ2-2; 9 positions match TRBD1. The CDR3 is 16 residues long. V was clipped by 4 bases and J by 4 bases; unmatched bases: 7. Germline-derived CDR1 and CDR2 are MGHRA and YSYEKL.

The chain uses TRBV7-2 and TRBJ1-3; 7 bases match TRBD1. From germline, CDR1 is SGHTA and CDR2 FQGNSA. The CDR3 covers 17 residues. The J segment lost 0 bases and the V segment lost 5 bases, leaving 10 bases of the junction unmatched. The CDR3: CASSPGQLISSGNTIYF. CDR3 in DNA: TGTGCCAGCAGCCCGGGACAGTTAATCAGCTCTGGAAACACCATATATTTT.

V is TRBV2 and J is TRBJ2-7, with TRBD2 identical over 11 bases. The CDR3 runs 18 residues. CDR1 SNHLY and CDR2 FYNNEI come from the germline V gene. Trimming removed 3 bases from V and 3 bases from J; junction bases left unmatched: 13. CDR3 sequence (DNA): TGTGCCAGCAGTGAGTACGGAGAAATGACTAGCGGGATCTACGAGCAGTACTTC. It encodes CASSEYGEMTSGIYEQYF.

This clone was observed once. The J gene is TRBJ1-2, the V gene TRBV6-5; a possible D gene is TRBD1 (5 bases). The germline V gene encodes CDR1 MNHEY and CDR2 SVGAGI. With 3 bases removed from V and 4 bases from J, the gap between germline ends came to 18 bases. The CDR3 totals 16 residues. The CDR3 region is CASSYSRRDLRYGYTF. The CDR3, as DNA: TGTGCCAGCAGTTATTCTAGACGGGACTTACGCTATGGCTACACCTTC.

The chain employs TRBV30 and TRBJ2-1; the D gene is possibly TRBD1 (7 bases). The length of the CDR3 is 12 residues. V was pared by 4 bases and J by 6 bases, with 10 bases between. Looked up from germline, CDR1 is GTSNPN and CDR2 is SVGIG (reference sequence). Here the CDR3 reads CAWTGGSNEQFF. In nucleotides, the CDR3 is TGTGCCTGGACAGGGGGGTCCAATGAGCAGTTCTTC.

The chain carries TRBV4-3 and TRBJ2-1; D possibly corresponds to TRBD2 (6 bases). There are 14 residues in the CDR3. V was clipped by 1 base and J by 7 bases, with 11 bases between them. The germline V gene encodes CDR1 LGHNA and CDR2 YSLEER. The CDR3 loop reads CASSQVIAENEQFF. The CDR3 DNA follows: TGCGCCAGCAGCCAAGTCATAGCGGAGAATGAGCAGTTCTTC.

The J gene is TRBJ1-1, the V gene TRBV6-5; a possible D gene is TRBD1 (5 bases). Germline CDR1 and CDR2: MNHEY and SVGAGI. V shed 10 bases and J shed 4 bases, with 13 bases lying between them. CDR3 length equals 12 residues. The CDR3 sequence: CATKRGSTEAFF. DNA of the CDR3: TGTGCCACCAAGCGGGGGAGCACTGAAGCTTTCTTT.

The chain joins TRBV4-1 to TRBJ2-3; TRBD1 is a possible D gene (5 bases). Germline V CDR1 and CDR2: MGHRA, YSYEKL. The CDR3 has 15 residues. Deletions cut 3 bases from V and 1 base from J, with 11 bases between. CDR3 nucleotides: TGCGCCAGCAGCCAGACAGTTTTCGGCACAGATACGCAGTATTTT. Translated, it gives CASSQTVFGTDTQYF.

This clone has a handful of counts. This chain uses TRBV20-1 with TRBJ1-1; D possibly corresponds to TRBD1 (5 bases). The V end lost 4 bases, the J end lost 8 bases, and 8 bases lay between the germline ends. In germline, CDR1 is DFQATT, CDR2 SNEGSKA (reference sequence). The length of the CDR3 is 10 residues. CDR3 sequence reads: CSATREEAFF. The CDR3 DNA reads TGCAGTGCTACCAGGGAAGAAGCTTTCTTT.

The chain combines TRBV9 with TRBJ1-1, with a weak D call TRBD1 (5 bases). The CDR3 contains 15 residues. V lost 1 base to trimming and J lost 4 bases, with 14 bases between them. Germline V gene sequence: CDR1 SGDLS, CDR2 YYNGEE. CDR3 region: CASSVTGGPFTEAFF. The DNA for the CDR3 is TGTGCCAGCAGCGTAACGGGGGGTCCGTTCACTGAAGCTTTCTTT.

Note on this clone: At one end the junction does not follow the germline gene, possibly because of a read error. Other DNA sequences in the sample encode the same CDR3. This rearrangement joins TRBV7-9 to TRBJ1-2; D gene unclear. There are 15 residues in the CDR3. Germline-derived CDR1 and CDR2 are SEHNR and FQNEAQ (reference sequence). Written as DNA, the CDR3 is TGTGCTAGCAGCCCCCCCCGGGAAGCTAACTATGGCTACACCTTC. It is translated as CASSPPREANYGYTF.

The rearrangement links TRBV10-3 to TRBJ2-7; no clear D. This CDR3 comprises 14 residues. Germline V lookup: CDR1 ENHRY, CDR2 SYGVKD. V shed 2 bases and J shed 0 bases, with 8 bases lying between them. The DNA of the CDR3 is TGTGCCATCAGTGAGACAACAGCCTCCTACGAGCAGTACTTC. Amino acids: CAISETTASYEQYF.

This chain joins TRBV11-1 and TRBJ1-1, with D perhaps TRBD1 (6 bases). V gave up 5 bases and J gave up 1 base, with 11 bases separating them. The CDR3 spans 14 residues. Germline CDR1 is SGHAT and CDR2 is FQDESV (reference sequence). In nucleotides, the CDR3 is TGTGCCAGCAGCGTGAACAGGGCGAACACTGAAGCTTTCTTT. This gives the protein CASSVNRANTEAFF.

A single count supports this clone. The genes are TRBV21-1 and TRBJ2-3; the D call of TRBD2 is as the table states it, not checked on the DNA. TRBV21-1 is a pseudogene. The length of the CDR3 is 24 residues. CDR3 residues: CASSSFRTSGGVIGKRDFTDTQYF. CDR3 DNA sequence: TGTGCCAGCAGCAGCTTCCGGACTAGCGGGGGGGTGATTGGAAAACGGGATTTCACAGATACGCAGTATTTT.

A single count supports this clone. The gene calls are TRBV19 and TRBJ2-2; D gene uncertain. The V end lost 6 bases, the J end lost 1 base, and 6 bases lay between the germline ends. This CDR3 has 13 residues. CDR1 and CDR2 from the germline V gene are LNHDA and SQIVND (reference sequence). The CDR3 protein is CASRQLNTGELFF. The CDR3 nucleotides are TGTGCCAGTAGACAGTTGAACACCGGGGAGCTGTTTTTT.

This clone showed up just once. This sequence joins TRBV10-2 and TRBJ2-1; D is possibly TRBD1 (5 bases). Germline CDR1 and CDR2: WSHSY and SAAADI. Trimming cost V 6 bases and J 7 bases, with 22 bases left between them. The CDR3 covers 16 residues. The CDR3 nucleotides read TGCGCCAGCAGAAGCCGGTGGGTGGACAACGTGAATGAGCAGTTCTTC. Translated, it gives CASRSRWVDNVNEQFF.

The CDR3 bases are TGTGCCAGCACCCCCGGTTTAAGCGGAGCCAAAAACATTCAGTACTTC. Translated: CASTPGLSGAKNIQYF. The chain employs TRBV9 and TRBJ2-4; D is perhaps TRBD2 (5 bases). CDR1 and CDR2 from the germline V gene are SGDLS and YYNGEE. This CDR3 region has 16 residues. V was trimmed by 6 bases and J by 0 bases, leaving 16 bases between them.